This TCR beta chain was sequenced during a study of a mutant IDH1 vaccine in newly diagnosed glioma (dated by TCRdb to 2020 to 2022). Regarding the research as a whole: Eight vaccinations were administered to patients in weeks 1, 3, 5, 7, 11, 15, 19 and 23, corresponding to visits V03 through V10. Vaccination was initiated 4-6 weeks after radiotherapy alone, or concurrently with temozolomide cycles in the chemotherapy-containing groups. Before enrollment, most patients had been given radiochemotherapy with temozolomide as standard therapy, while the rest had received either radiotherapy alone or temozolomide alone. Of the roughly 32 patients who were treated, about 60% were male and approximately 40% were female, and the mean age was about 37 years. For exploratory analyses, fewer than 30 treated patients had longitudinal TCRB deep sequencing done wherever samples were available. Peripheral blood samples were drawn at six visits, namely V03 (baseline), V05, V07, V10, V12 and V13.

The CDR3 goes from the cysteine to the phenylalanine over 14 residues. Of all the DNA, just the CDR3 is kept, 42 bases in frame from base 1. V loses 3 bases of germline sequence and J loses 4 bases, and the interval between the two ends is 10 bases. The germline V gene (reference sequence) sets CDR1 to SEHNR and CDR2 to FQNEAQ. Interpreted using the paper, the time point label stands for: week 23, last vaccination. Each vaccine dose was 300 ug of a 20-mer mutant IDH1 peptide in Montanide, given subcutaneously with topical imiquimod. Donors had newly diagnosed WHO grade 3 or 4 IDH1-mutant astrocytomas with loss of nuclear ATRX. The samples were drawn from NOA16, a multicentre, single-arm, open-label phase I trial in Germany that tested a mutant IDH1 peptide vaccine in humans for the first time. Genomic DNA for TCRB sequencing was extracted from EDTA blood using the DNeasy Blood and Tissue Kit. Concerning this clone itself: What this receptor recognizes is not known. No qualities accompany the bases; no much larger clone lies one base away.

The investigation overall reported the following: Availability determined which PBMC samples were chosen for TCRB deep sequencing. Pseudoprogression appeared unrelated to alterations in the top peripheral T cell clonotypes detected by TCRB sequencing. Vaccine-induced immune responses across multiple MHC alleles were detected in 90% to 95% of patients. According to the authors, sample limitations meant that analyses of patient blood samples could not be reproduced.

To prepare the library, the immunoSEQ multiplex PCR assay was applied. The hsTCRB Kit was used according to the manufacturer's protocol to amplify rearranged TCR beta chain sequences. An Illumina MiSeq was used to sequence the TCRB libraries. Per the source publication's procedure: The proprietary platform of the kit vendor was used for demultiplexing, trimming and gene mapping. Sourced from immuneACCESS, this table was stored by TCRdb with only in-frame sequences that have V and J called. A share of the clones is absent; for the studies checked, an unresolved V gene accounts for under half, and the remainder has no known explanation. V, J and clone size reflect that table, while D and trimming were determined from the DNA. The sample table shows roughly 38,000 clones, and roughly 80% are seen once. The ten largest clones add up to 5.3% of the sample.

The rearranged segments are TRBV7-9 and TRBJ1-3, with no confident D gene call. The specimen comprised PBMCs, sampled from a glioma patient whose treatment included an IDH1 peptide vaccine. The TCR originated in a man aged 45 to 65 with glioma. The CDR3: CASSFTTGGNTIYF. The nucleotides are TGTGCCAGCAGCTTTACCACGGGAGGAAACACCATATATTTT. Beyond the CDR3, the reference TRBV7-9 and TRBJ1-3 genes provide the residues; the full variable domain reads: DTGVSQNPRHKITKRGQNVTFRCDPISEHNRLYWYRQTLGQGPEFLTYFQNEAQLEKSRLLSDRFSAERPKGSFSTLEIQRTEQGDSAMYLCASSFTTGGNTIYFGEGSWLTVV.